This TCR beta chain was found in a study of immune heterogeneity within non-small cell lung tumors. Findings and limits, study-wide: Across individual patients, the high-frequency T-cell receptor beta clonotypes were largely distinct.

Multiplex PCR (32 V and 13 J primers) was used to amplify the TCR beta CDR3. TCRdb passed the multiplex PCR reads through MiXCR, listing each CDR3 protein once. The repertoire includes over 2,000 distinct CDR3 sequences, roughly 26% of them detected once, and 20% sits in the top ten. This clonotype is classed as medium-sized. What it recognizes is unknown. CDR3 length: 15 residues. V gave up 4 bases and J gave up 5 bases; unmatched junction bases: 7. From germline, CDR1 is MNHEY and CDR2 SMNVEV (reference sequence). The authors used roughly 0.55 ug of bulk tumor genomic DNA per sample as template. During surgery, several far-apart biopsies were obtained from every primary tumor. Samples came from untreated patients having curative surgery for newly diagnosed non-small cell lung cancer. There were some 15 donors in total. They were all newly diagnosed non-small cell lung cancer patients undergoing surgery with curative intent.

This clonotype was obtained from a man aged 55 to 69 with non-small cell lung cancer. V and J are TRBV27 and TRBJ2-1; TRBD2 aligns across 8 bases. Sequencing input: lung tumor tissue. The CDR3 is CASSSRLARNNEQFF. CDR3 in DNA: TGTGCCAGCAGTTCTCGACTAGCGCGGAACAATGAGCAGTTCTTC.